The rows below give T cell receptor beta chains drawn from one sample of a study of T cell repertoires in cytomegalovirus infection. TCRdb re-called the reads through MiXCR, storing one row per CDR3 protein. The sample consists of hundreds of thousands of distinct CDR3 sequences, 24% of them appearing once. The sample consisted of CD8+ T cells from PBMCs. Receptors originate from a human donor in good health (CMV status not recorded). Some clones in this sample may be carry-over from other donors' samples. Both conserved end residues are part of each CDR3. D genes are given only for firm matches. Size values are once, few and many counts, or a class for expanded clones, and some rows have none.

d_call clone_size j_call v_call cdr3_aa cdr3_nt
NA NA TRBJ2-2 TRBV29-1 CSVPGHNTGELFF TGCAGCGTTCCGGGACACAACACCGGGGAGCTGTTTTTT
TRBD1 NA TRBJ2-2 TRBV14 CASSQYTGAPRTGELFF TGTGCCAGCAGCCAATACACAGGGGCGCCGAGGACCGGGGAGCTGTTTTTT
NA NA TRBJ2-7 TRBV12-3/TRBV12-4 CASSSPLHRDKDLYEQYF TGTGCCAGCAGTTCCCCCCTTCACCGGGACAAGGACCTCTACGAGCAGTACTTC
TRBD1 many TRBJ1-1 TRBV14 CASSQTGGTEAFF TGTGCCAGCAGCCAGACAGGGGGGACTGAAGCTTTCTTT
NA NA TRBJ2-2 TRBV20-1 CSARDLDGVNTGELFF TGCAGTGCTAGAGATCTTGACGGGGTGAACACCGGGGAGCTGTTTTTT
NA NA TRBJ1-2 TRBV29-1 CSVPSATWDYGYTF TGCAGCGTCCCAAGTGCTACCTGGGACTATGGCTACACCTTC
NA few TRBJ2-6 TRBV9 CASSATPGGISSGANVLTF TGTGCCAGCAGCGCCACACCCGGGGGTATCAGCTCTGGGGCCAACGTCCTGACTTTC
TRBD1 NA TRBJ2-7 TRBV29-1 CSVIMGTGPYEQYF TGCAGCGTGATAATGGGGACAGGGCCCTACGAGCAGTACTTC
NA many TRBJ1-3 TRBV25-1 CASSDDTDGNTIYF TGTGCCAGCAGCGACGACACGGATGGAAACACCATATATTTT
NA few TRBJ1-5 TRBV23-1 CASSEQGGNQPQHF TGCGCCAGCAGTGAGCAGGGCGGCAATCAGCCCCAGCATTTT
TRBD2 many TRBJ2-5 TRBV7-8 CASSSPSGGVQETQYF TGTGCCAGCAGCTCCCCTAGCGGGGGGGTTCAAGAGACCCAGTACTTC
TRBD1 many TRBJ2-2 TRBV7-2 CASSWGQGADTGELFF TGTGCCAGCAGCTGGGGCCAGGGGGCGGACACCGGGGAGCTGTTTTTT
NA NA TRBJ2-3 TRBV6-6 CASSYWGRDGADTQYF TGTGCCAGCAGTTACTGGGGGAGAGATGGGGCAGATACGCAGTATTTT
NA few TRBJ2-1 TRBV6-5 CASSYSIAPNEQFF TGTGCCAGCAGTTACTCGATTGCCCCCAATGAGCAGTTCTTC
NA NA TRBJ2-3 TRBV2 CASSEFAGATDTQYF TGTGCCAGCAGTGAATTCGCGGGGGCCACAGATACGCAGTATTTT
NA NA TRBJ2-3 TRBV28 CASSFSRAGDTQYF TGTGCCAGCAGTTTTAGCAGGGCGGGGGATACGCAGTATTTT
NA few TRBJ1-2 TRBV4-1 CASSQGDTYYGYTF TGCGCCAGCAGCCAAGGAGACACCTACTATGGCTACACCTTC
NA few TRBJ2-7 TRBV7-9 CASSLVAGPMGGYEQYF TGTGCCAGCAGCTTAGTAGCCGGCCCTATGGGGGGTTACGAGCAGTACTTC
NA many TRBJ2-7 TRBV7-6 CASSQRGGDAYEQYF TGTGCCAGCAGCCAAAGGGGCGGGGACGCCTACGAGCAGTACTTC
NA many TRBJ2-5 TRBV28 CASSFLTFKETQYF TGTGCCAGCAGTTTTCTGACTTTTAAAGAGACCCAGTACTTC
NA few TRBJ2-2 TRBV14 CASSQDLMNTRELFF TGTGCCAGCAGCCAAGACCTGATGAACACCAGGGAGCTGTTTTTT
NA many TRBJ1-5 TRBV7-6 CASSLLQNQPQHF TGTGCCAGCAGCTTACTCCAAAATCAGCCCCAGCATTTT
NA few TRBJ1-6 TRBV28 CASSHGRYNSPLHF TGTGCCAGCAGTCACGGACGGTATAATTCACCCCTCCACTTT
NA NA TRBJ1-6 TRBV6-6 CASLFSPASPLHF TGTGCCAGCTTATTCAGTCCTGCTTCACCCCTCCACTTT
NA few TRBJ1-1 TRBV5-6 CASSLHGPRREAFF TGTGCCAGCAGCTTGCACGGCCCCAGGAGAGAAGCTTTCTTT
TRBD2 NA TRBJ2-3 TRBV20-1 CSARLRLAGVDTQYF TGCAGTGCTAGACTCCGACTAGCGGGAGTAGATACGCAGTATTTT
NA NA TRBJ1-1 TRBV7-1 CASTHAGREAFF TGTGCCAGCACCCACGCCGGGAGGGAAGCTTTCTTT
NA few TRBJ2-3 TRBV2 CAIISDTQYF TGTGCCATAATTTCGGATACGCAGTATTTT
NA NA TRBJ2-1 TRBV15 CATSRGTSSSYNEQFF TGTGCCACCAGCAGAGGGACTTCCAGCTCCTACAATGAGCAGTTCTTC
NA few TRBJ1-2 TRBV7-2 CASSLGGQFIGYTF TGTGCCAGCAGCTTAGGGGGGCAGTTCATCGGCTACACCTTC
NA many TRBJ2-3 TRBV28 CASSPQGRADTQYF TGTGCCAGCAGTCCGCAGGGGCGGGCAGATACGCAGTATTTT
NA NA TRBJ2-1 TRBV6-1 CASSQGRGQRYNEQFF TGTGCCAGCAGTCAAGGGAGGGGGCAAAGGTACAATGAGCAGTTCTTC
NA many TRBJ1-1 TRBV6-6 CASSYSREAFF TGTGCCAGCAGTTACTCCAGGGAAGCTTTCTTT
NA NA TRBJ1-1 TRBV10-3 CARRDSPNTEAFF TGTGCCAGGCGGGACTCCCCGAACACTGAAGCTTTCTTT
NA NA TRBJ2-5 TRBV5-6 CASSLSAGRKTQYF TGTGCCAGCAGCTTGTCGGCAGGGAGAAAGACCCAGTACTTC
NA NA TRBJ2-1 TRBV7-9 CASSLVGLRDEQFF TGTGCCAGCAGCTTAGTAGGATTGAGGGATGAGCAGTTCTTC
TRBD1 NA TRBJ2-5 TRBV6-6 CASSYPWDRAKDETQYF TGTGCCAGCAGTTACCCGTGGGACAGGGCTAAGGATGAGACCCAGTACTTC
TRBD2 NA TRBJ2-3 TRBV28 CASSGTSGGAGDTQYF TGTGCCAGCAGCGGGACTAGCGGGGGGGCTGGAGATACGCAGTATTTT
NA many TRBJ2-1 TRBV7-2 CASSPRGPATSSYNEQFF TGTGCCAGCAGCCCACGCGGGCCCGCAACGAGCTCCTACAATGAGCAGTTCTTC
NA NA TRBJ2-2 TRBV12-3/TRBV12-4 CASSLILPGVGELFF TGTGCCAGCAGTTTAATCCTGCCGGGAGTCGGGGAGCTGTTTTTT
NA NA TRBJ2-5 TRBV29-1 CSVGTAIETQYF TGCAGCGTGGGGACCGCCATCGAGACCCAGTACTTC
TRBD1 NA TRBJ1-2 TRBV2 CASNTGVYGYTF TGTGCCAGCAATACAGGGGTCTATGGTTACACCTTC
NA many TRBJ2-1 TRBV7-9 CASNALARYNEQFF TGTGCCAGCAACGCACTAGCCCGCTACAATGAGCAGTTCTTC
NA NA TRBJ1-2 TRBV19 CASSKDRDNYGYTF TGTGCCAGTAGTAAGGACCGGGACAACTATGGCTACACCTTC
NA few TRBJ2-1 TRBV29-1 CSVVLNEQFF TGCAGCGTTGTATTGAATGAGCAGTTCTTC
TRBD2 many TRBJ2-3 TRBV7-2 CASSSPWTSADTQYF TGTGCCAGCAGCTCCCCTTGGACTAGCGCAGATACGCAGTATTTT
NA many TRBJ1-4 TRBV4-3 CASSQELLDSATNEKLFF TGCGCCAGCAGCCAAGAGCTTCTCGACAGTGCAACTAATGAAAAACTGTTTTTT
NA NA TRBJ2-1 TRBV27 CASSPSPIADTSSYNEQFF TGTGCCAGCAGTCCTTCCCCAATAGCGGATACGAGCTCCTACAATGAGCAGTTCTTC
NA NA TRBJ2-5 TRBV25-1 CASSKSTSIETQYF TGTGCCAGCAGTAAATCCACTAGTATCGAGACCCAGTACTTC
NA NA TRBJ1-6 TRBV15 CATSGRMDSHSPLHF TGTGCCACCAGCGGGAGAATGGACAGCCATTCACCCCTCCACTTT
TRBD2 many TRBJ2-1 TRBV7-3 CASSFGGGIDEQFF TGTGCCAGCAGCTTTGGGGGGGGAATTGATGAGCAGTTCTTC
TRBD1 many TRBJ2-5 TRBV7-7 CASSFGDREETQYF TGTGCTAGCAGCTTTGGGGACAGAGAAGAGACCCAGTACTTC
NA NA TRBJ2-1 TRBV6-1 CASNLIHGNEQFF TGTGCCAGCAACCTAATTCACGGGAATGAGCAGTTCTTC
TRBD2 few TRBJ2-1 TRBV19 CASSRLAGGTNHNEQFF TGTGCCAGTAGTAGACTAGCGGGGGGGACAAACCACAATGAGCAGTTCTTC
NA NA TRBJ1-2 TRBV9 CASSVGDGYTF TGTGCCAGCAGCGTAGGGGATGGCTACACCTTC
TRBD2 few TRBJ2-2 TRBV9 CASSVRLAGANTGELFF TGTGCCAGCAGCGTCCGACTAGCGGGGGCGAACACCGGGGAGCTGTTTTTT
NA NA TRBJ2-6 TRBV14 CASSQIRSTSGGANVLTF TGTGCCAGCAGCCAAATTAGGTCAACGTCTGGTGGGGCCAACGTCCTGACTTTC
NA NA TRBJ1-5 TRBV28 CASRLHIGSNQPQHF TGTGCCAGCAGACTGCACATTGGGAGCAATCAGCCCCAGCATTTT
NA few TRBJ2-7 TRBV20-1 CSAEGRHGSRYEQYF TGCAGTGCTGAAGGGAGACACGGAAGTAGGTACGAGCAGTACTTC
NA NA TRBJ2-7 TRBV5-6 CASSPGGGVESGYEQYF TGTGCCAGCAGCCCAGGGGGGGGAGTAGAAAGTGGCTACGAGCAGTACTTC